This T cell receptor (beta chain) was observed in a study of blood T cell repertoires in COVID-19. Across the whole study: Samples came from the United States, Italy and Spain, spanning acute and convalescent COVID-19. T cells, B-cell-depleted T cells, or PBMCs provided the cDNA or gDNA that served as material.

How the authors handled the data: Amplification of reference gene primers was used by the study to estimate nucleated cell counts. Libraries were prepared by immunoSEQ multiplex PCR; TCRdb keeps only in-frame clonotypes and omits some of them. V and J calls and clone size follow that table, whereas D and trimming were derived from the DNA. The sample has 46,000 or so clones, more than 90% seen once. Germline assignment: CDR1 SGHRS and CDR2 YFSETQ. The CDR3 is 11 residues long. Trimming removed 5 bases from V and 2 bases from J, with 5 bases in between. The TCR sequence derives from a man in his 70s with active COVID-19. The chain couples TRBV5-1 to TRBJ2-7; unclear D gene. The sequencing input was peripheral blood. The CDR3 DNA sequence: TGCGCCAGCAGAACAGCCTACGAGCAGTACTTC. It specifies CASRTAYEQYF.